Each of the 5 T cell receptor beta chains below was sequenced from the same sample in a study of STAT5B mutations in CD4+ large granular lymphocyte leukemia. This table comes from immunoSEQ multiplex PCR, and its TCRdb copy is limited to in-frame clones, with some not included. This repertoire shows tens of thousands of clones, around 82% found once; its top ten account for 0.35%. Sequenced: CD4+ T cells from blood buffy coats. The receptors were gathered from a human donor in good health.

The chain links TRBV15 to TRBJ1-6; D is undetermined. The CDR3 has 14 residues. Trimming cost V 0 bases and J 6 bases, with 6 bases left between them. Germline V gene data show CDR1 as LNHNV and CDR2 as YYDKDF (reference sequence). In DNA form, the CDR3 reads TGTGCCACCAGCAGAGATACAGTTAATTCACCCCTCCACTTT. Amino acids: CATSRDTVNSPLHF.

The CDR3 DNA is TGTGCCAGCTCCCCGGGACGCCACAATGAGCAGTTCTTC. Its protein product is CASSPGRHNEQFF. The chain employs TRBV18 and TRBJ2-1; D is perhaps TRBD1 or TRBD2 (5 bases each). V was shortened by 6 bases and J by 5 bases, with 11 bases between the two germline ends. The CDR3 runs 13 residues. In germline, CDR1 is KGHSH, CDR2 LQKENI.

J is TRBJ2-3 and V is TRBV30; D is unclear. This CDR3 spans 14 amino acids. V was trimmed by 2 bases and J by 0 bases, leaving 9 bases between them. The germline V gene has CDR1 GTSNPN and CDR2 SVGIG (reference sequence). The CDR3 spells CAWSSFTSTDTQYF. CDR3 DNA sequence: TGTGCCTGGAGTTCCTTTACTAGCACAGATACGCAGTATTTT.

The V gene is TRBV5-1, the J gene TRBJ2-5; 10 bases fit TRBD1. The CDR3 covers 13 residues. Trimming took 4 bases from V and 7 from J; bases not matched to a gene: 4. Per germline, CDR1 SGHRS and CDR2 YFSETQ. CDR3: CASSLGQGGTQYF. The CDR3 region has the DNA TGCGCCAGCAGCCTAGGACAGGGGGGGACCCAGTACTTC.

The gene calls are TRBV27 and TRBJ1-6; 9 nucleotides match TRBD1. Trimming took 1 base from V and 9 from J; bases not matched to a gene: 4. CDR1 is MNHEY and CDR2 is SMNVEV in the germline V gene (reference sequence). The CDR3 is made up of 15 amino acids. The CDR3 sequence: CASSLYRGLGSPLHF. CDR3 sequence (DNA): TGTGCCAGCAGTTTATACAGGGGGCTTGGTTCACCCCTCCACTTT.